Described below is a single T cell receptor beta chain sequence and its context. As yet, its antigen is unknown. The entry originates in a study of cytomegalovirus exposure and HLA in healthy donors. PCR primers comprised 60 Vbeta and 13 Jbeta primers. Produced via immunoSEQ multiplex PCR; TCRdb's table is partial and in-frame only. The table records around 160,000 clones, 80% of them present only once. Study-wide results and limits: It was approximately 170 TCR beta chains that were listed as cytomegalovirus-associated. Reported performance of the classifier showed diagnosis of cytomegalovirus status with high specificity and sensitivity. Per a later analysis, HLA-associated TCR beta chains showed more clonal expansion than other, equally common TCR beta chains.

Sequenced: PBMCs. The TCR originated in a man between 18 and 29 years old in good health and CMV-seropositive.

In DNA, the CDR3 is TGTGCCAGCAGTGATTCAATGCAGGGAACTCTACGAGGGCAGTACTTC. Its protein is CASSDSMQGTLRGQYF. The chain employs TRBV2 and TRBJ2-7; a possible D gene is TRBD1 (5 bases). CDR1 and CDR2 from the germline V gene are SNHLY and FYNNEI. V was trimmed by 3 bases and J by 9 bases, leaving 24 bases between them. CDR3 size: 16 residues.